This TCR beta chain was sequenced in a study of T cell repertoires in cytomegalovirus infection. Regarding the study as a whole: Cumulative frequency of public TCR beta families picked out carriers of CMV plus the relevant HLA.

This clonotype occurred a few times. Its cognate antigen is unknown. TCRdb itself ran the reads through MiXCR, one entry per CDR3 protein. The sample lists 800,000 to 950,000 distinct CDR3 sequences, less than 35% occurring once. This CDR3 is 16 amino acids long. Deletions cut 7 bases from V and 6 bases from J, with 24 bases between. CDR1 and CDR2 from the germline V gene are MGHRA and YSYEKL. This chain joins TRBV4-1 and TRBJ1-2, with D possibly being TRBD1 (6 bases). The material sequenced was cultured CD8+ T cells from PBMCs, taken from culture after CMV antigen stimulation. The sequence derives from a human donor in good health (CMV status not recorded). Some clones in this sample may be carry-over from other donors' samples. CDR3 amino acids: CASTQAANQGRHGYTF. The CDR3 DNA reads as TGCGCCAGCACTCAAGCGGCTAACCAGGGGCGCCATGGCTACACCTTC.